This T cell receptor (beta chain) was found in a study of T cell repertoires in cytomegalovirus infection. Study-level information: Public TCR beta signatures indicated both CMV infection and matching HLA type. Study results and limitations: HLA-C-restricted TCR beta clonotypes specific for CMV led the ex vivo response.

The CDR3 consists of 12 residues. Trimming left V 5 bases short and J 6 bases short, with 8 bases between. This clonotype has at least ten counts. Its antigen remains unknown. TCRdb used MiXCR to reprocess the reads, holding one entry per CDR3 protein. The sample gives 350,000 to 550,000 distinct CDR3 sequences, approximately 31% of which show up once; 12% to 15% is in the top ten. The receptor's source is a human donor in good health (CMV status not recorded). Some clones in this sample may be carry-over from other donors' samples. The chain carries TRBV12-3 or TRBV12-4 and TRBJ1-5; D remains unclear. The sample was PBMCs. CDR3 coding DNA: TGTGCCAGCAGTCCATACGGTCAGCCCCAGCATTTT. Protein sequence: CASSPYGQPQHF.